The sequence of this T cell receptor beta chain was determined in a study of cytomegalovirus exposure and HLA in healthy donors (dated 2017 in TCRdb). With respect to the entire study: In an earlier analysis of fewer than 750 of the donors, around 290 Gb of sequence data and 100 million or so unique TCR beta sequences from 150 million to 200 million T cells were reported. Roughly 300 gigabases of sequencing data and 75 million to 85 million unique TCR sequences made up an early release that covered several hundred HLA-typed donors. Among the approximately 420 genotyped donors, about 85% belonged to the genetic ancestry cluster associated with self-reported Caucasian donors. The study was designed to test whether signatures of past pathogen exposure could be identified by cataloging public T cell receptors. The study profiled the T cell repertoires of approximately 700 subjects by immunosequencing and related them to cytomegalovirus serostatus. A separate validation cohort of approximately 120 different subjects was used in addition to the roughly 700-subject first cohort. The study combined high-throughput TCR immunosequencing, statistical association of individual TCRs with disease status, and machine learning to predict cytomegalovirus infection status. A later analysis re-examined previously published TCR beta repertoires from around 670 donors and added high-resolution HLA genotyping to investigate patterns of TCR occurrence. In the later analysis, no new phenotypic data were used to find candidate immune exposures; instead, reliance was placed on TCR beta sequences and their occurrence across donors. To decide whether each TCR beta V gene segment behaved as functional or pseudogenic, an earlier analysis of approximately 600 of the donors relied on high-throughput TCR beta sequencing. Alongside the repertoire data, information on donor age, sex, ethnicity and CMV serostatus was compiled. A later genetic analysis took genome-wide SNP genotypes for 398 of the 666 donors and used that subset as a discovery cohort. Every discovery cohort repertoire had been produced on one sequencing platform. HLA typing covered class I and class II loci at four-digit resolution. Typing coverage differed by locus: A, B, C, DRB1 and DQB1 were typed in about 629-640 donors, DQA1 in around 500, DPA1 in 600 to 610, and DPB1 in roughly 450. Because of strong linkage in the cohort, a few DR-DQ haplotypes were treated as single units for association and clustering. Across some 400 genotyped donors of the cohort, an average of approximately 240,000 unique TCR beta nucleotide sequences per donor were sequenced, and roughly a sixth of those sequences were non-productive.

The investigation overall reported the following: Specific HLA alleles were associated with roughly 17,000 TCR beta sequences at a false discovery rate of 0.05 in a later analysis. While some public TCRs were present in many individuals, most TCR sequences turned up only very rarely across donors. The study listed 164 TCR beta chains as associated with cytomegalovirus. A further reported finding was that TCR beta sequences accurately predicted the HLA-A and HLA-B alleles for most subjects in the first cohort. A few of the identified cytomegalovirus-associated TCR beta chains were confirmed in vitro to be specific for cytomegalovirus antigens. A later analysis found that TCR association rates varied across HLA loci, with DRB1 alleles showing the most associated TCRs and HLA-C alleles the fewest. According to the authors, the approach could potentially be generalized to other disease states and immunological phenotypes. Most CMV-associated TCR beta chains appeared to be HLA-restricted in a later analysis, and the HLA associations seemed to be driven largely by CMV exposure. In this cohort, only TCR beta chains were sequenced, and detectable features were limited by the absence of alpha or paired-chain data. Correlated functional status among segregating V segments might be attributable to linkage disequilibrium, but an unknown experimental factor could not be ruled out. Assigning TCR associations to individual alleles was difficult when HLA alleles, especially DR and DQ, strongly co-occurred. CMV serostatus was the only immune exposure information available for the cohort. V-gene and J-gene trimming of TCR beta chains was associated with a missense DCLRE1C variant in a later genetic analysis, and the association was replicated in an independent cohort. A group of highly shared sequence variants was considered likely to be a technical artifact of the sequencing pipeline. The classifier was reported to diagnose cytomegalovirus status with high specificity and sensitivity in both the original cohort and the validation cohort. In a later analysis, HLA-associated TCR beta chains were found to be more clonally expanded and to have lower generation probabilities than equally common non-associated chains. Because counts were too low, some 17 rarely observed V segments, including chromosome 9 orphons, were left out of the earlier analysis of 500 to 750 of the donors. According to a later genetic analysis, donors in an Asian-associated ancestry cluster had fewer N-insertions in productive TCRs than the roughly 670-donor mean. Broadly in line with IMGT annotations, most TCR beta V segments showed up in productive rearrangements about 87% or about 30% of the time in an earlier analysis of several hundred of the donors. Roughly uniform sequencing depth across donors was assumed in presence/absence analyses, although this assumption may not hold. HLA typing was unavailable for some donors at each locus, so association tests used only the typed subset. In a later analysis, several top co-occurrence clusters were reported to appear linked to parvovirus B19, influenza, CMV and Epstein-Barr virus.

A word on this clone: No antigen is known for it. Base-call qualities are not available, and no considerably larger clone is one nucleotide away.

In total, 500 to 700 healthy bone marrow donors made up the cohort. All cohort members were sampled while nominally healthy, although unrecorded immune exposures were likely present. The donor tested CMV seronegative, placing the donor among the approximately 400 seronegative members of the cohort. Every donor gave a peripheral blood sample, and the peripheral blood mononuclear cells from that sample were used for TCR beta sequencing. Genomic DNA was extracted from the blood cell samples with the Qiagen DNeasy Blood Extraction Kit. Receptor libraries were prepared by the immunoSEQ multiplex PCR assay. A mixture of 60 forward primers for TCR Vbeta segments and 13 reverse primers for TCR Jbeta segments was used in the multiplex PCR. Amplification of the CDR3 region of rearranged TCR beta genes was performed with a multiplex PCR assay on genomic DNA. The Illumina HiSeq System was used to sequence the amplified TCR beta libraries as 87-base-pair reads. The original methods were these. In a later analysis, around 80 million unique TCR beta chains were counted across the approximately 670 repertoires, and approximately 9.9 million of these chains were shared by at least two donors. To remove PCR and sequencing errors, raw reads were error-corrected and collapsed into unique sequences using a nearest-neighbor algorithm that merged closely related sequences. V, D and J gene segments were assigned by aligning CDR3 sequences to IMGT reference sequences. For a sequence to be retained, a match of at least six nucleotides was required to both a V gene segment and a J gene segment. Rearrangements were classified as productive when the CDR3 lacked stop codons and remained in frame with V and J, and all other rearrangements were classified as non-productive. CDR3 was defined according to IMGT convention as the region running from the second conserved V-encoded cysteine to the conserved J-encoded phenylalanine. Sequences without an unambiguous match to a single V gene segment were excluded from the earlier analysis of 450 to 650 of the donors. In an earlier analysis of roughly 600 of the donors, a V segment was called functional when productive rearrangements were above 56.7%, and segregating when the standard deviation between donors exceeded 5%. A statistical classification framework was developed to diagnose cytomegalovirus status using the catalog of TCR beta chain sequences. In a later analysis, TCR nucleotide sequences were compared against IMGT/GENE-DB human TR gene sequences so that V and J genes could be assigned. The TCRdist pipeline was used in a later analysis to assign CDR3 sequences and most-parsimonious VDJ recombination scenarios. A later analysis defined each TCR beta chain by its CDR3 amino acid sequence plus V-gene family, and excluded reads lacking a unique V-gene family. To address suspected cross-contamination and a sequencing artifact, a later analysis removed 550 to 750 highly shared, low-generation-probability nucleotide sequences. In a later analysis, a clonal expansion index was calculated for each public chain from normalized within-repertoire ranks of inferred template counts. In a later analysis, generation probabilities were computed with a VDJ recombination model fitted to out-of-frame rearrangements, and the resulting probabilities were checked against IGoR. In a later analysis, hypergeometric tests were used to score TCR-TCR, TCR-HLA and TCR-CMV co-occurrence, with a repertoire-size bias correction applied to TCR pairs. A later analysis estimated false discovery rates by permuting HLA or CMV assignments 20 times. In a later analysis, co-occurring TCRs were grouped using DBSCAN, with TCRdist sequence similarity added in when clustering inside HLA-allele-positive subsets. Repertoires with fewer than 30,000 or more than 120,000 public chains were left out of co-occurrence clustering, as were a handful of repertoires with anomalous nucleotide sharing. TCRdb took this table from immuneACCESS and kept in-frame rearrangements with V and J called. Such tables lack part of the clones; where checked against another copy, unresolved V genes explain under half of the gap, and the rest is unexplained. V and J calls and clone size are given by that table; D and trimming were obtained from the DNA. Counted in this sample were approximately 150,000 clones; around 75% of them appeared once. The ten largest make up approximately 2.8% of the sample.

The sequence derives from a male donor in good health and CMV-seronegative. What was sequenced was PBMCs.

The sequenced DNA is TGTGCCAGCAGCCCACGGGGAGGGAGCTCACAAGAGACCCAGTACTTC. This yields the protein CASSPRGGSSQETQYF. The sequence joins TRBV7-2 to TRBJ2-5; 7 bases in between match TRBD2. Its CDR3 holds 16 amino acids, cysteine through phenylalanine. Of all the DNA, just the CDR3 is kept, 48 bases in frame from base 1. Trimming accounts for 5 bases at V and 2 bases at J, while the number of junction bases matched to no gene is 11. In the germline V gene, CDR1 corresponds to SGHTA and CDR2 to FQGNSA.